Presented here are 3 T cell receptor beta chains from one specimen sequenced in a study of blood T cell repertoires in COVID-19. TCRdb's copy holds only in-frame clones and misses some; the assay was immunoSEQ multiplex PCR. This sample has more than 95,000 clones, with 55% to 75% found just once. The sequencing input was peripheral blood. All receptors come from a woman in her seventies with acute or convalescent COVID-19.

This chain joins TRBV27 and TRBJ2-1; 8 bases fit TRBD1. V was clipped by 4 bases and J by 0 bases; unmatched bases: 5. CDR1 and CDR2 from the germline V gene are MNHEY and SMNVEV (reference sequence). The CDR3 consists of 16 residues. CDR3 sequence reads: CASSSRTGSSYNEQFF. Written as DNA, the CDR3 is TGTGCCAGCAGTTCAAGGACAGGGAGCTCCTACAATGAGCAGTTCTTC.

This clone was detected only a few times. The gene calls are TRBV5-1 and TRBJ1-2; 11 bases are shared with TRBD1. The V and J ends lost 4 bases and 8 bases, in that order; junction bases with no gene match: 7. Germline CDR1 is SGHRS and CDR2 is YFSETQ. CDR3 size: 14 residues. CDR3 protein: CASSPRTGGEGYTF. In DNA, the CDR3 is TGCGCCAGCAGCCCAAGGACAGGGGGCGAGGGCTACACCTTC.

CDR3 loop: CASSLLTGELFF. The DNA for the CDR3 is TGCGCCAGCAGCTTGCTTACCGGGGAGCTGTTTTTT. The gene calls are TRBV5-1 and TRBJ2-2; D is ambiguous. The CDR3 extends over 12 amino acids. V was shortened by 1 base and J by 5 bases, with 3 bases between the two germline ends. Germline lookup yields CDR1 SGHRS and CDR2 YFSETQ.